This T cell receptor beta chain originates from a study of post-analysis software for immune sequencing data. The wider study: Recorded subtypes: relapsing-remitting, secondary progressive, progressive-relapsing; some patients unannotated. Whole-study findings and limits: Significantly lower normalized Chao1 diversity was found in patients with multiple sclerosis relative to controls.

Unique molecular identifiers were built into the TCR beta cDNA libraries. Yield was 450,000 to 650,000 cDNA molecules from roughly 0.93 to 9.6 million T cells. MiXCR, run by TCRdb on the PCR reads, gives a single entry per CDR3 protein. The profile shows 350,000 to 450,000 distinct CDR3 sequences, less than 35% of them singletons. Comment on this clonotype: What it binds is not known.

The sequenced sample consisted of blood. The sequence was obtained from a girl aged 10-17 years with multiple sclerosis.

The CDR3 loop is CSANHRDSNQPQHF. DNA of the CDR3: TGCAGTGCCAACCACAGGGATAGCAATCAGCCCCAGCATTTT. The J gene is TRBJ1-5, the V gene TRBV20-1; tentatively, D is TRBD1 (6 bases). Germline-derived CDR1 and CDR2 are DFQATT and SNEGSKA (reference sequence). V was pared by 6 bases and J by 0 bases, with 12 bases between. The CDR3 has 14 residues.